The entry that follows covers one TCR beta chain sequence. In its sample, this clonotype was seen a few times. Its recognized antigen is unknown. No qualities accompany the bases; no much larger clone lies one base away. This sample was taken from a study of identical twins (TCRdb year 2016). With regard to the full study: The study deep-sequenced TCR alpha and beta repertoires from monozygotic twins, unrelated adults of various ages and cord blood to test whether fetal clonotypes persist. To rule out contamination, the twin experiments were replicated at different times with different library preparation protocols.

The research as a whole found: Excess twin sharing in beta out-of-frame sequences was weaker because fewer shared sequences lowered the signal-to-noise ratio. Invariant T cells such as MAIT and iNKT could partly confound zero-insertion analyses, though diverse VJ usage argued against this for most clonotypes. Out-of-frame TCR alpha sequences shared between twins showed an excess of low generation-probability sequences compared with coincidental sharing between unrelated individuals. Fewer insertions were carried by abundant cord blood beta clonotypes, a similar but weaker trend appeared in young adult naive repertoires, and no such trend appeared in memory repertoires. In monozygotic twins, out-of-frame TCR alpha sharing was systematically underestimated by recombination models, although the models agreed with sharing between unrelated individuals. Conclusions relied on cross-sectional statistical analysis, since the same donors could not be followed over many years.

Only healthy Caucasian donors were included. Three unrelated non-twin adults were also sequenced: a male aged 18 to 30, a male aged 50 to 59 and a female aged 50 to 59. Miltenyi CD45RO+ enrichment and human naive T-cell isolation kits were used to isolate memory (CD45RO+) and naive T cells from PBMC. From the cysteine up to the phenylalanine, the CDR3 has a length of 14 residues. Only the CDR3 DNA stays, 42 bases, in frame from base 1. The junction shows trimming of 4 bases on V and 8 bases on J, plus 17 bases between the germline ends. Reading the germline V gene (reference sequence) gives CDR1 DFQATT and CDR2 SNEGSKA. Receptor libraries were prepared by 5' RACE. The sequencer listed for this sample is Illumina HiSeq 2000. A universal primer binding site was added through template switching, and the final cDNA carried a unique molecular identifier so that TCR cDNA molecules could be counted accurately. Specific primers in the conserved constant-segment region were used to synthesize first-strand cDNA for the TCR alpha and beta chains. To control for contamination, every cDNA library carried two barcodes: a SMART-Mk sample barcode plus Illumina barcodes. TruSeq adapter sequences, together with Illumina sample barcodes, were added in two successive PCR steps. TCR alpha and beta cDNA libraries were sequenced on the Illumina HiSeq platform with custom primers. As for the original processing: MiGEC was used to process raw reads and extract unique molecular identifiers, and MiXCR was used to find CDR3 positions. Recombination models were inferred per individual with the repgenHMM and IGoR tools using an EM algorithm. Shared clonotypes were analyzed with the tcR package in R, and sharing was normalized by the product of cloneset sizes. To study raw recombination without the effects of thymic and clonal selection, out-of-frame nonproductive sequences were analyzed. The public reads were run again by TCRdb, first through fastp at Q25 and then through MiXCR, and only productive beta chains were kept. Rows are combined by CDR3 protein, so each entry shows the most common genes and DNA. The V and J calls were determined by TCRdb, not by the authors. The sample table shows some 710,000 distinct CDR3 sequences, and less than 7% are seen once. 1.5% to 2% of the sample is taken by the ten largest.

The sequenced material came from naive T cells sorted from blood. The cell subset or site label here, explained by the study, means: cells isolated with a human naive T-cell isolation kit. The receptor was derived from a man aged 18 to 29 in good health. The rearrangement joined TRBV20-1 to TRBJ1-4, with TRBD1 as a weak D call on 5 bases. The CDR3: CSAIPGQFGEKLFF. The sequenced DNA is TGCAGTGCTATCCCAGGGCAATTTGGAGAAAAACTGTTTTTT.